Below, one T cell receptor (beta chain) is given with its context. The sample comes from a study of blood T cell repertoires in COVID-19. Across the whole study: Samples of COVID-19 (acute and convalescent) were obtained from the United States, Italy and Spain. T cells, B-cell-depleted T cells, or PBMCs supplied cDNA or gDNA.

The participants were between about 18 and 90 years old and came from 24 US areas. In the authors' methods: Amplification from reference gene primers served as the basis for estimated nucleated cell counts. Here immunoSEQ multiplex PCR was the method, and the copy in TCRdb shows in-frame clones only, minus some. Clonal size and the V and J genes are those of that table, whereas D and trimming came from the DNA. The sample consists of under 350,000 clones, approximately 86% of them appearing once. The germline gives CDR1 MNHNS, CDR2 SASEGT. Between the trimmed V and J ends, which lost 3 bases and 0 bases, there was a span of 6 bases. The CDR3 is made up of 14 amino acids.

This receptor was taken from a woman aged 40 to 55 with acute COVID-19. What was sequenced was PBMCs or T cells enriched from blood (not recorded which). V is TRBV6-1 and J is TRBJ1-5; the D is unclear. The DNA of the CDR3 is TGTGCCAGCAGTGAGGGCCCTAGCAATCAGCCCCAGCATTTT. It is translated as CASSEGPSNQPQHF.